Listed below are T cell receptor beta chains from one sample, sequenced in a study of beta chain features in type 1 diabetes. Repertoires were generated with immunoSEQ multiplex PCR, while TCRdb's copy carries only in-frame clones and drops some. The sample contains hundreds of thousands of clones, around 9.9% of which appear only once. Sequencing used naive CD4+ T cells from blood. These receptors all come from a man younger than 45 with type 1 diabetes. CDR3s include the opening cysteine and the closing phenylalanine or tryptophan. A D gene is named only where the DNA matches it firmly. Rows give clone size only sometimes, using once, few, many, or a class for an expanded clone.

D gene: TRBD1
J gene: TRBJ1-1
V gene: TRBV29-1
clone size: NA
CDR3 protein: CSVGQGFSNTEAFF
CDR3 DNA: TGCAGCGTCGGACAGGGGTTCTCAAACACTGAAGCTTTCTTT

D gene: TRBD1
J gene: TRBJ1-2
V gene: TRBV4-3
clone size: few
CDR3 protein: CASSQGTGGNYGYTF
CDR3 DNA: TGCGCCAGCAGCCAAGGGACAGGGGGAAACTATGGCTACACCTTC

D gene: TRBD2
J gene: TRBJ2-1
V gene: TRBV4-3
clone size: NA
CDR3 protein: CASSQGLAGKYNEQFF
CDR3 DNA: TGCGCCAGCAGCCAAGGACTAGCGGGGAAATACAATGAGCAGTTCTTC

D gene: TRBD1
J gene: TRBJ2-7
V gene: TRBV7-2
clone size: NA
CDR3 protein: CASNRGLDEQYF
CDR3 DNA: TGTGCCAGTAACAGGGGGCTGGACGAGCAGTACTTC

D gene: NA
J gene: TRBJ2-2
V gene: TRBV5-1
clone size: NA
CDR3 protein: CASSLLGTGELFF
CDR3 DNA: TGCGCCAGCAGCTTGCTCGGCACCGGGGAGCTGTTTTTT

D gene: TRBD2
J gene: TRBJ2-7
V gene: TRBV29-1
clone size: few
CDR3 protein: CSVGGGGAYEQYF
CDR3 DNA: TGCAGCGTTGGTGGCGGGGGAGCCTACGAGCAGTACTTC

D gene: NA
J gene: TRBJ2-3
V gene: TRBV19
clone size: NA
CDR3 protein: CASSTRRGTSTDTQYF
CDR3 DNA: TGTGCCAGTAGTACCCGCCGCGGCACAAGCACAGATACGCAGTATTTT

D gene: NA
J gene: TRBJ1-1
V gene: TRBV4-1
clone size: NA
CDR3 protein: CASSPGARRGRTEAFF
CDR3 DNA: TGCGCCAGCAGCCCCGGGGCCCGCAGGGGAAGGACTGAAGCTTTCTTT

D gene: NA
J gene: TRBJ2-3
V gene: TRBV7-2
clone size: NA
CDR3 protein: CASTLKGGPDTQYF
CDR3 DNA: TGTGCCAGCACCCTAAAGGGAGGCCCAGATACGCAGTATTTT

D gene: TRBD1
J gene: TRBJ1-6
V gene: TRBV4-2
clone size: few
CDR3 protein: CASSQDIGGQGNSPLHF
CDR3 DNA: TGTGCCAGCAGCCAAGATATCGGTGGACAGGGGAATTCACCCCTCCACTTT

D gene: NA
J gene: TRBJ2-3
V gene: TRBV6-5
clone size: few
CDR3 protein: CASRAYSDTQYF
CDR3 DNA: TGTGCCAGCAGGGCATATTCAGATACGCAGTATTTT

D gene: NA
J gene: TRBJ2-7
V gene: TRBV15
clone size: NA
CDR3 protein: CATSRDSGGYEQYF
CDR3 DNA: TGTGCCACCAGCAGAGATAGTGGCGGCTACGAGCAGTACTTC

D gene: TRBD2
J gene: TRBJ2-7
V gene: TRBV28
clone size: NA
CDR3 protein: CASSPGGREEQYF
CDR3 DNA: TGTGCCAGCAGCCCGGGGGGGCGAGAGGAGCAGTACTTC

D gene: TRBD1
J gene: TRBJ2-2
V gene: TRBV29-1
clone size: NA
CDR3 protein: CSVRDSTGELFF
CDR3 DNA: TGCAGCGTCCGGGACAGCACCGGGGAGCTGTTTTTT

D gene: NA
J gene: TRBJ2-5
V gene: TRBV9
clone size: few
CDR3 protein: CASSVGTMRETQYF
CDR3 DNA: TGTGCCAGCAGCGTAGGGACAATGAGGGAGACCCAGTACTTC

D gene: NA
J gene: TRBJ2-7
V gene: TRBV2
clone size: few
CDR3 protein: CASRSGTHTYEQYF
CDR3 DNA: TGTGCCAGCAGGAGCGGGACACATACCTACGAGCAGTACTTC

D gene: NA
J gene: TRBJ2-1
V gene: TRBV10-3
clone size: NA
CDR3 protein: CAIKDTYYNEQFF
CDR3 DNA: TGTGCCATCAAGGACACCTACTACAATGAGCAGTTCTTC

D gene: TRBD1
J gene: TRBJ2-5
V gene: TRBV5-6
clone size: NA
CDR3 protein: CASSPGQGEETQYF
CDR3 DNA: TGTGCCAGCAGCCCGGGACAGGGCGAAGAGACCCAGTACTTC

D gene: NA
J gene: TRBJ2-7
V gene: TRBV28
clone size: NA
CDR3 protein: CASSLEVNEQYF
CDR3 DNA: TGTGCCAGCAGCCTGGAGGTTAACGAGCAGTACTTC

D gene: NA
J gene: TRBJ2-7
V gene: TRBV6-1
clone size: few
CDR3 protein: CATSASDEQYF
CDR3 DNA: TGTGCCACAAGTGCCTCGGACGAGCAGTACTTC

D gene: TRBD1
J gene: TRBJ2-1
V gene: TRBV11-2
clone size: NA
CDR3 protein: CASSFLDRVNEQFF
CDR3 DNA: TGTGCCAGCAGCTTTCTGGACAGGGTCAATGAGCAGTTCTTC

D gene: NA
J gene: TRBJ1-1
V gene: TRBV25-1
clone size: few
CDR3 protein: CASSRQLNTEAFF
CDR3 DNA: TGTGCCAGCAGTCGACAGCTGAACACTGAAGCTTTCTTT

D gene: TRBD1
J gene: TRBJ1-2
V gene: TRBV29-1
clone size: NA
CDR3 protein: CSVAISPGQSYGYTF
CDR3 DNA: TGCAGCGTTGCCATCTCCCCGGGACAGAGCTATGGCTACACCTTC

D gene: NA
J gene: TRBJ2-5
V gene: TRBV15
clone size: few
CDR3 protein: CATSQPGGLISETQYF
CDR3 DNA: TGTGCCACCAGCCAACCCGGGGGGCTGATCTCTGAGACCCAGTACTTC

D gene: TRBD2
J gene: TRBJ2-7
V gene: TRBV7-6
clone size: few
CDR3 protein: CASSGGISYEQYF
CDR3 DNA: TGTGCCAGTAGCGGGGGGATCTCCTACGAGCAGTACTTC

D gene: NA
J gene: TRBJ2-7
V gene: TRBV4-3
clone size: NA
CDR3 protein: CASSRGGDLAYEQYF
CDR3 DNA: TGCGCCAGCAGCCGAGGGGGGGACTTGGCCTACGAGCAGTACTTC

D gene: TRBD2
J gene: TRBJ2-3
V gene: TRBV19
clone size: few
CDR3 protein: CASGSGGDTQYF
CDR3 DNA: TGTGCCAGTGGGAGCGGGGGAGATACGCAGTATTTT

D gene: NA
J gene: TRBJ2-1
V gene: TRBV2
clone size: few
CDR3 protein: CASTTLVGNEQFF
CDR3 DNA: TGTGCCAGCACTACCCTAGTGGGCAATGAGCAGTTCTTC

D gene: TRBD1
J gene: TRBJ1-1
V gene: TRBV5-1
clone size: few
CDR3 protein: CASSFTGVMNTEAFF
CDR3 DNA: TGCGCCAGCAGCTTCACAGGGGTCATGAACACTGAAGCTTTCTTT

D gene: NA
J gene: TRBJ1-5
V gene: TRBV7-2
clone size: NA
CDR3 protein: CASSFTPGQPQHF
CDR3 DNA: TGTGCCAGCAGCTTCACCCCAGGGCAGCCCCAGCATTTT

D gene: NA
J gene: TRBJ1-2
V gene: TRBV18
clone size: NA
CDR3 protein: CASSPPGSRVWGYTF
CDR3 DNA: TGTGCCAGCTCACCACCCGGGAGCAGGGTATGGGGCTACACCTTC

D gene: NA
J gene: TRBJ1-1
V gene: TRBV4-1
clone size: NA
CDR3 protein: CASSQAGYPGGNTEAFF
CDR3 DNA: TGCGCCAGCAGCCAAGCCGGCTACCCTGGAGGGAACACTGAAGCTTTCTTT

D gene: TRBD1
J gene: TRBJ2-7
V gene: TRBV5-1
clone size: NA
CDR3 protein: CASSPGRQGADEQYF
CDR3 DNA: TGCGCCAGCAGCCCCGGACGACAGGGGGCGGACGAGCAGTACTTC

D gene: TRBD1
J gene: TRBJ2-5
V gene: TRBV7-3
clone size: NA
CDR3 protein: CASSSGQGGGETQYF
CDR3 DNA: TGTGCCAGCAGCTCCGGACAGGGAGGAGGAGAGACCCAGTACTTC

D gene: TRBD1
J gene: TRBJ2-1
V gene: TRBV5-4
clone size: few
CDR3 protein: CASRAGGTSYNEQFF
CDR3 DNA: TGTGCCAGCAGGGCAGGGGGCACCTCCTACAATGAGCAGTTCTTC

D gene: TRBD2
J gene: TRBJ2-3
V gene: TRBV5-1
clone size: few
CDR3 protein: CASSSGGPSTDTQYF
CDR3 DNA: TGCGCCAGCAGCTCGGGGGGACCTAGCACAGATACGCAGTATTTT

D gene: TRBD2
J gene: TRBJ2-1
V gene: TRBV11-2
clone size: few
CDR3 protein: CASSYRDYSYNEQFF
CDR3 DNA: TGTGCCAGCAGCTACCGGGACTACTCCTACAATGAGCAGTTCTTC

D gene: NA
J gene: TRBJ2-1
V gene: TRBV7-7
clone size: NA
CDR3 protein: CASSLARYTRDEQFF
CDR3 DNA: TGTGCTAGCAGCTTAGCGAGGTATACAAGAGATGAGCAGTTCTTC